The 25 T cell receptor beta chains in this list originate from one sample, sequenced in a study of technical replicates of blood from a handful of donors. TCRdb's table, derived via immunoSEQ multiplex PCR, lists solely in-frame clones and lacks some. The repertoire includes 55,000 to 75,000 clones, approximately 92% of them detected once, and roughly 4% sits in the top ten. The specimen was PBMCs. These receptors were collected from a human donor in good health. Some clones in this sample may be carry-over from other donors' samples.

The chain uses TRBV9 and TRBJ2-1; 8 positions agree with TRBD1. In germline, CDR1 is SGDLS, CDR2 YYNGEE. The CDR3 contains 15 residues. The J segment lost 3 bases and the V segment lost 2 bases, leaving 4 bases of the junction unmatched. The CDR3 protein is CASSVGDRHYNEQFF. The CDR3 nucleotides are TGTGCCAGCAGCGTCGGGGACAGGCACTACAATGAGCAGTTCTTC. Full variable domain (outside the CDR3, taken from reference TRBV9 and TRBJ2-1): DSGVTQTPKHLITATGQRVTLRCSPRSGDLSVYWYQQSLDQGLQFLIQYYNGEERAKGNILERFSAQQFPDLHSELNLSSLELGDSALYFCASSVGDRHYNEQFFGPGTRLTVL.

The V gene is TRBV6-5, the J gene TRBJ2-2; D is uncertain. V was cut by 7 bases and J by 2 bases, with 11 bases left in between. The CDR3 extends over 14 amino acids. The germline V gene encodes CDR1 MNHEY and CDR2 SVGAGI. This CDR3 reads CASKIVPNTGELFF. CDR3 DNA: TGTGCCAGCAAAATAGTACCTAACACCGGGGAGCTGTTTTTT.

The chain employs TRBV19 and TRBJ1-5, with unresolved D. The germline CDR1 and CDR2 sequences are LNHDA and SQIVND (reference sequence). The CDR3 sequence is 14 residues long. V dropped 7 bases and J dropped 0 bases, with 10 bases sitting between them. DNA of the CDR3: TGTGCCAGTAATTACCAGTATAGCAATCAGCCCCAGCATTTT. Protein product: CASNYQYSNQPQHF.

The chain combines TRBV18 with TRBJ2-5; maybe TRBD1 (5 bases). Per germline, CDR1 KGHSH and CDR2 LQKENI. The CDR3 spans 12 residues. Trimming left V 2 bases short and J 8 bases short, with 9 bases between. The CDR3 bases are TGTGCCAGCTCACCAAATCAGGGAACCCAGTACTTC. Residues: CASSPNQGTQYF.

V and J are TRBV5-1 and TRBJ2-2, with 9 nucleotides matching TRBD2. J gave up 5 bases and V 4 bases, and 6 bases lay outside the gene matches. Per germline, CDR1 SGHRS and CDR2 YFSETQ. This CDR3 is 15 amino acids long. The CDR3: CASSRGRVETGELFF. DNA for the CDR3: TGCGCCAGCAGCCGCGGGAGGGTTGAGACCGGGGAGCTGTTTTTT.

The rearrangement uses TRBV30 and TRBJ2-5; TRBD1 matches 7 bases. CDR1 GTSNPN and CDR2 SVGIG come from the germline V gene (reference sequence). Trimming at V came to 7 bases and at J to 0 bases, leaving 2 bases not matched to a gene. There are 12 residues in the CDR3. CDR3 sequence (DNA): TGTGCCTCGGACAGGTACCAAGAGACCCAGTACTTC. This codes for CASDRYQETQYF.

The chain combines TRBV12-5 with TRBJ1-1; 8 positions agree with TRBD1. The V and J ends lost 6 bases and 5 bases, in that order; junction bases with no gene match: 8. Per the germline V gene, CDR1 is LGHNT and CDR2 is FRNRAP. The CDR3 runs to 14 residues. DNA of the CDR3: TGTGCTAGTGGCTCCACAGGGGGTAGAACTGAAGCTTTCTTT. It translates to CASGSTGGRTEAFF.

This chain connects TRBV7-8 to TRBJ2-3, with D possibly being TRBD2 (5 bases). The CDR3 sequence is 18 residues long. V was trimmed by 1 base and J by 0 bases, leaving 17 bases between them. CDR1 is SGHVS and CDR2 is FQNEAQ in the germline V gene. CDR3 nucleotide sequence: TGTGCCAGCAGCTTAGGGAGGCGTGGGTCGTCTAGCACAGATACGCAGTATTTT. It codes for CASSLGRRGSSSTDTQYF.

This clone is medium-sized in the sample. The chain couples TRBV5-6 to TRBJ1-1; D not certain. The CDR3 is 11 residues long. V shed 0 bases and J shed 14 bases, with 11 bases lying between them. Germline V CDR1 and CDR2: SGHDT, YYEEEE. The CDR3 reads CASSLGPKLFF. As DNA, the CDR3 is TGTGCCAGCAGCTTGGGCCCGAAACTCTTCTTT.

The chain is built from TRBV2 and TRBJ2-1, with TRBD1 matching 9 bases. The germline V gene encodes CDR1 SNHLY and CDR2 FYNNEI. V lost 6 bases, J lost 0 bases, and 3 bases stayed unmatched. The CDR3 is 15 amino acids. The CDR3 is CASRTTGGSYNEQFF. The CDR3 nucleotides read TGTGCCAGCAGGACGACAGGGGGCTCCTACAATGAGCAGTTCTTC.

This chain uses TRBV29-1 with TRBJ2-3; 7 bases match TRBD1. From germline, CDR1 is SQVTM and CDR2 ANQGSEA. After removal of 0 bases from V and 5 bases from J, the junction contained 8 bases not matched to a gene. This CDR3 region has 15 residues. CDR3 in amino acids: CSVEEQGKYGDTQYF. The CDR3 bases are TGCAGCGTTGAAGAACAGGGGAAGTATGGAGATACGCAGTATTTT.

The rearrangement links TRBV4-3 to TRBJ1-3; D is perhaps TRBD1 (6 bases). Germline lookup yields CDR1 LGHNA and CDR2 YSLEER. Trimming took 4 bases from V and 0 from J, leaving 10 bases between them. The CDR3 loop spans 15 amino acids. CDR3 residues: CASSRQGGSGNTIYF. DNA of the CDR3: TGCGCCAGCAGCCGCCAAGGGGGCTCTGGAAACACCATATATTTT.

The chain links TRBV9 to TRBJ2-1; 7 positions agree with TRBD2. The ends lost 1 base at V and 6 bases at J; junction bases unmatched: 4. CDR1 and CDR2 (germline): SGDLS, YYNGEE. This CDR3 contains 14 residues. CDR3: CASSVMGGSNEQFF. The CDR3 DNA follows: TGTGCCAGCAGCGTAATGGGAGGGAGCAATGAGCAGTTCTTC. The whole variable domain, filled in from reference TRBV9 and TRBJ2-1, reads DSGVTQTPKHLITATGQRVTLRCSPRSGDLSVYWYQQSLDQGLQFLIQYYNGEERAKGNILERFSAQQFPDLHSELNLSSLELGDSALYFCASSVMGGSNEQFFGPGTRLTVL.

The chain is built from TRBV9 and TRBJ2-3; 9 bases are shared with TRBD2. V trimming: 0 bases; J trimming: 4 bases; junction bases outside the gene matches: 9. CDR1 SGDLS and CDR2 YYNGEE come from the germline V gene. This CDR3 contains 17 residues. Written as DNA, the CDR3 is TGTGCCAGCAGCGTAGCTGTGGATAGCGGGAGTGCAGATACGCAGTATTTT. Translated: CASSVAVDSGSADTQYF.

This clone was seen just once. The chain links TRBV7-3 to TRBJ1-5; D gene ambiguous. V lost 2 bases and J 5 bases, leaving 7 bases between the germline ends. This CDR3 is built from 13 residues. CDR1 and CDR2 from the germline V gene are SGHTA and FQGTGA. The CDR3 nucleotides are TGTGCCAGCAGCTTAGGCTTTGATCAGCCCCAGCATTTT. This codes for CASSLGFDQPQHF.

This clone was detected a few times. This chain joins TRBV2 and TRBJ1-2; D might be TRBD1 (6 bases). Trimming cost V 4 bases and J 6 bases, with 15 bases left between them. The CDR3 has 14 residues. Germline CDR1 reads SNHLY; CDR2 reads FYNNEI. The CDR3 is CASSGSQGRHGYTF. The CDR3 DNA reads as TGTGCCAGCAGTGGTTCACAGGGAAGGCATGGCTACACCTTC.

The rearrangement joins TRBV5-6 to TRBJ2-3, with 10 bases aligning to TRBD2. Looked up from germline, CDR1 is SGHDT and CDR2 is YYEEEE. The CDR3 is 15 amino acids. Germline trimming cut 3 bases from V and 2 bases from J; bases unmatched to any gene: 3. The CDR3 region has the DNA TGTGCCAGCAGCTCCGGACTAGCGGTCACAGATACGCAGTATTTT. Translated: CASSSGLAVTDTQYF.

The rearrangement joins TRBV7-9 to TRBJ2-7; D is undetermined. Trimming shortened V by 4 bases and J by 0 bases, and 4 bases separated the two germline ends. CDR1 and CDR2 (germline): SEHNR, FQNEAQ (reference sequence). This CDR3 has 12 amino acids. Here the CDR3 DNA reads TGTGCCAGCAGCTCGAGCTCCTACGAGCAGTACTTC. It yields the protein CASSSSSYEQYF.

The table lists this clone with a few counts. In the same sample, other DNA sequences code for this CDR3. The gene calls are TRBV5-1 and TRBJ2-1; 7 nucleotides align to TRBD2. Unmatched junction bases numbered 8, after V lost 7 bases and J lost 4 bases. Per germline, CDR1 SGHRS and CDR2 YFSETQ. The CDR3 is 14 amino acids. CDR3 DNA sequence: TGCGCCAGCTCCAGTTCCGGGGGGTACAATGAGCAGTTCTTC. It encodes CASSSSGGYNEQFF.

This clone was counted only a few times. This chain links TRBV6-5 with TRBJ1-1; D unresolved. The CDR3 totals 15 residues. V was pared by 6 bases and J by 0 bases, with 14 bases between. The germline V gene has CDR1 MNHEY and CDR2 SVGAGI. This chain's CDR3 is CASRPFGVMNTEAFF. The CDR3, as DNA: TGTGCCAGCAGGCCCTTCGGGGTCATGAACACTGAAGCTTTCTTT.

The chain couples TRBV5-4 to TRBJ2-3, with TRBD2 matching 11 bases. V shed 2 bases and J 2 bases; nucleotides not matched to a gene: 4. CDR3 length: 16 amino acids. Germline V gene sequence: CDR1 SGHNT, CDR2 YYREEE (reference sequence). DNA for the CDR3: TGTGCCAGCAGCTTAACTAGCGGGAGTACCACAGATACGCAGTATTTT. Its protein is CASSLTSGSTTDTQYF.

This chain connects TRBV10-3 to TRBJ1-3, with 8 bases matching TRBD1. Trimming took 3 bases from V and 3 from J; bases not matched to a gene: 10. Germline CDR1 is ENHRY and CDR2 is SYGVKD. The CDR3 loop spans 17 amino acids. CDR3 amino acids: CAISDHGQGRLGNTIYF. For the CDR3, the DNA is TGTGCCATCAGTGATCACGGACAGGGTAGACTTGGAAACACCATATATTTT.

This clone was observed once. The chain links TRBV19 to TRBJ2-7; TRBD1 aligns across 9 bases. In germline, CDR1 is LNHDA, CDR2 SQIVND (reference sequence). The CDR3 loop spans 14 amino acids. V shed 5 bases, J shed 4 bases, and the junction held 6 bases outside the gene matches. Written as DNA, the CDR3 is TGTGCCAGTAGTCCACAGGGGGCAAGATACGAGCAGTACTTC. Translation gives CASSPQGARYEQYF. Full variable domain (outside the CDR3, taken from reference TRBV19 and TRBJ2-7): DGGITQSPKYLFRKEGQNVTLSCEQNLNHDAMYWYRQDPGQGLRLIYYSQIVNDFQKGDIAEGYSVSREKKESFPLTVTSAQKNPTAFYLCASSPQGARYEQYFGPGTRLTVT.

CDR3 in amino acids: CAWRRSLNTEAFF. The CDR3, as DNA: TGTGCCTGGAGACGGAGCCTGAACACTGAAGCTTTCTTT. The V and J genes are TRBV30 and TRBJ1-1; the D is unclear. Germline lookup yields CDR1 GTSNPN and CDR2 SVGIG (reference sequence). This CDR3 region has 13 residues. V was cut by 3 bases and J by 0 bases, with 8 bases left in between.

The V call is TRBV7-6, the J call TRBJ2-1, with TRBD2 matching 9 bases. CDR3 length: 19 residues. Germline assignment: CDR1 SGHVS and CDR2 FNYEAQ. V lost 1 base and J lost 4; bases outside the gene matches: 14. CDR3 amino acids: CASSLGFSGGEGPYNEQFF. DNA of the CDR3: TGTGCCAGCAGCTTAGGGTTTAGCGGGGGTGAGGGACCTTACAATGAGCAGTTCTTC.